The 29 T cell receptor beta chains below all came from one sample that was sequenced in a study of identical twins. In TCRdb, the 5' RACE reads were re-called with MiXCR into one record per CDR3 protein. The sample gives 400,000 or so distinct CDR3 sequences, 9% of which show up once; 8% to 10% is in the top ten. Sequenced: naive T cells sorted from blood. Receptors were obtained from a woman aged 50 to 60 in good health.

This clonotype was counted at least ten times. This chain connects TRBV27 to TRBJ2-1, with TRBD2 matching 10 bases. The CDR3 is 18 residues long. CDR1 and CDR2 (germline): MNHEY, SMNVEV (reference sequence). J lost 0 bases, V lost 5 bases, and 10 bases had no gene match. CDR3 sequence (DNA): TGTGCCAGCAGTCCCCTTGGGACTAGCGCTTTCTCCTACAATGAGCAGTTCTTC. As protein: CASSPLGTSAFSYNEQFF.

V usage is TRBV5-1 and J usage is TRBJ2-1; TRBD2 might be the D (6 bases). This CDR3 is 14 amino acids long. Trimming cost V 0 bases and J 6 bases, with 10 bases left between them. Germline V gene lookup returns CDR1 SGHRS and CDR2 YFSETQ. CDR3 coding DNA: TGCGCCAGCAGCTTGGTTCTGGGGGGCAATGAGCAGTTCTTC. Amino acid sequence: CASSLVLGGNEQFF.

Ten or more counts support this clonotype. J is TRBJ1-6 and V is TRBV6-5; D gene ambiguous. The germline V gene has CDR1 MNHEY and CDR2 SVGAGI. The CDR3 spans 17 residues. With 0 bases removed from V and 0 bases from J, the gap between germline ends came to 9 bases. The CDR3 bases are TGTGCCAGCAGTTACTCTAGTCCGAGCTCCTATAATTCACCCCTCCACTTT. This codes for CASSYSSPSSYNSPLHF.

This clonotype was observed a few times. V is TRBV7-9 and J is TRBJ2-2; 8 nucleotides line up with TRBD2. From germline, CDR1 is SEHNR and CDR2 FQNEAQ (reference sequence). V shed 2 bases and J 1 base; nucleotides not matched to a gene: 3. There are 16 residues in the CDR3. DNA of the CDR3: TGTGCCAGCAGCTTATGGGGGACTAGGAACACCGGGGAGCTGTTTTTT. Residues: CASSLWGTRNTGELFF.

This clonotype was recorded a few times. This chain connects TRBV7-8 to TRBJ2-2; D might be TRBD2 (5 bases). Germline V lookup: CDR1 SGHVS, CDR2 FQNEAQ. CDR3 size: 15 residues. Deletions cut 4 bases from V and 0 bases from J, with 9 bases between. The CDR3 sequence is CASSSRGSNTGELFF. In nucleotides, the CDR3 is TGTGCCAGCAGCTCTAGAGGGTCGAACACCGGGGAGCTGTTTTTT.

This clonotype was found once. CDR3 loop: CSASLQGETQYF. The DNA of the CDR3 is TGCAGTGCTAGTCTCCAAGGAGAGACCCAGTACTTC. The V and J genes are TRBV20-1 and TRBJ2-5; no clear D gene. Per germline, CDR1 DFQATT and CDR2 SNEGSKA (reference sequence). Between the trimmed V and J ends, which lost 3 bases and 4 bases, there was a span of 9 bases. CDR3 size: 12 residues.

This chain joins TRBV7-2 and TRBJ2-7; D is uncertain. The CDR3 sequence is 13 residues long. Deletions cut 2 bases from V and 6 bases from J, with 11 bases between. Germline V CDR1 and CDR2: SGHTA, FQGNSA. The CDR3 loop is CASSLLRVGEQYF. Here the CDR3 DNA reads TGTGCCAGCAGCTTATTAAGGGTAGGCGAGCAGTACTTC.

The table lists this clonotype with a few counts. The rearrangement joins TRBV5-1 to TRBJ2-1, with TRBD2 matching over 16 bases. V shed 4 bases and J 8 bases; nucleotides not matched to a gene: 9. This CDR3 comprises 17 residues. CDR1 SGHRS and CDR2 YFSETQ come from the germline V gene. The DNA of the CDR3 is TGCGCCAGCAGCACCCGAGGGACTAGCGGGAGGGTGTATGAGCAGTTCTTC. Amino acid sequence: CASSTRGTSGRVYEQFF.

This clonotype was detected a few times. The chain uses TRBV3-1 and TRBJ2-3; D uncertain. V lost 1 base and J 4 bases, leaving 9 bases between the germline ends. CDR1 and CDR2 (germline): LGHDT, YNNKEL (reference sequence). CDR3 size: 14 residues. The CDR3 sequence: CASSQGGTPDTQYF. The CDR3 coding sequence is TGTGCCAGCAGCCAAGGAGGCACCCCAGATACGCAGTATTTT.

V gene TRBV11-2 combines with J gene TRBJ2-1; TRBD2 agrees at 7 bases. Germline V gives CDR1 SGHAT, CDR2 FQNNGV. V gave up 5 bases and J gave up 10 bases; unmatched junction bases: 23. The CDR3 extends over 18 amino acids. CDR3 sequence reads: CASSLLRDYSGGGFEQFF. For the CDR3, the DNA is TGTGCCAGCAGCCTCCTGAGGGACTATTCGGGAGGTGGATTCGAGCAGTTCTTC.

This clonotype was counted between two and nine times. The chain uses TRBV6-5 and TRBJ1-2, with D possibly being TRBD1 (5 bases). Between the trimmed V and J ends, which lost 5 bases and 7 bases, there was a span of 14 bases. The CDR3 extends over 13 amino acids. Germline CDR1 MNHEY, CDR2 SVGAGI. CDR3 nucleotides: TGTGCCAGCAGTAACCGGGGGGAGGGTGGCTACACCTTC. Translated, it gives CASSNRGEGGYTF.

Only a few counts were recorded for this clonotype. V gene TRBV9 combines with J gene TRBJ1-6; 10 nucleotides agree with TRBD1. The length of the CDR3 is 16 residues. Germline assignment: CDR1 SGDLS and CDR2 YYNGEE. With V trimmed by 4 bases and J by 10 bases, 11 bases remained unmatched. CDR3 amino acids: CASSPTWTGGESPLHF. The CDR3, as DNA: TGTGCCAGCAGCCCTACCTGGACAGGGGGGGAATCACCCCTCCACTTT.

This clonotype has just a few counts. The chain is built from TRBV9 and TRBJ2-7; possibly TRBD1 or TRBD2 for D (5 bases each). The CDR3 is 15 residues long. CDR1 and CDR2 (germline): SGDLS, YYNGEE. Trimming stripped 3 bases from V and 2 bases from J, with 15 bases between. DNA for the CDR3: TGTGCCAGCAGCGAGGGGCCGGAGAGGGCCTACGAGCAGTACGTC. Translating it yields CASSEGPERAYEQYV.

This clonotype was counted between two and nine times. The chain couples TRBV20-1 to TRBJ2-1; 7 nucleotides match TRBD2. The CDR3 runs 14 residues. V shed 3 bases, J shed 4 bases, and the junction held 6 bases outside the gene matches. Germline V gene data show CDR1 as DFQATT and CDR2 as SNEGSKA (reference sequence). The CDR3 loop reads CSASDLAVYNEQFF. The CDR3 coding sequence is TGCAGTGCTAGTGATCTAGCGGTGTACAATGAGCAGTTCTTC.

This chain joins TRBV12-3 or TRBV12-4 and TRBJ2-1, with 10 nucleotides matching TRBD2. Trimming took 3 bases from V and 8 from J; bases not matched to a gene: 4. The CDR3 has 14 amino acids. CDR3 in amino acids: CASSLLAGVDEQFF. The CDR3, as DNA: TGTGCCAGCAGTTTGCTAGCGGGAGTGGATGAGCAGTTCTTC.

In this sample, this clonotype turned up a few times. The V gene is TRBV3-1, the J gene TRBJ1-1, with D possibly being TRBD1 (6 bases). This CDR3 region has 13 residues. Trimming took off 5 bases at V and 9 bases at J, with 16 bases between the two ends. Germline lookup yields CDR1 LGHDT and CDR2 YNNKEL (reference sequence). The CDR3 region has the DNA TGTGCCAGCAGCTGGAGGGGGGAAGCCAAAGCTTTCTTT. Encoded protein: CASSWRGEAKAFF.

The rearrangement links TRBV15 to TRBJ1-6; D may be TRBD1 (5 bases). The CDR3 is 15 amino acids. Germline assignment: CDR1 LNHNV and CDR2 YYDKDF (reference sequence). V dropped 0 bases and J dropped 4 bases, with 7 bases sitting between them. The CDR3 reads CATSRETVYNSPLHF. The CDR3 DNA is TGTGCCACCAGCAGAGAGACAGTATATAATTCACCCCTCCACTTT.

The sample holds many counts of this clonotype. The genes are TRBV29-1 and TRBJ2-1; 7 bases align to TRBD1. Trimming cost V 0 bases and J 7 bases; bases outside gene matches: 12. CDR3 length: 16 residues. The germline V gene has CDR1 SQVTM and CDR2 ANQGSEA. The CDR3 reads CSVEDEGALYRNEQFF. DNA of the CDR3: TGCAGCGTTGAAGATGAGGGGGCTTTGTATCGTAATGAGCAGTTCTTC.

On this clonotype itself: A much larger clone sits a single nucleotide away, making a read error possible. The chain combines TRBV5-1 with TRBJ2-1; 9 nucleotides line up with TRBD2. The CDR3 length is 18 residues. Germline CDR1 SGHRS, CDR2 YFSETQ. CDR3 DNA sequence: TGCGCCAGCAGCGACGGACTAGCGTCCCTTTCAACCTACAATGAGCAGCTCTTC. Its protein product is CASSDGLASLSTYNEQLF.

This rearrangement joins TRBV28 to TRBJ2-5; 11 bases fit TRBD1. The CDR3 loop spans 15 amino acids. Trimming at V came to 6 bases and at J to 4 bases, leaving 7 bases not matched to a gene. Germline-derived CDR1 and CDR2 are MDHEN and SYDVKM. CDR3 sequence (DNA): TGTGCCAGCAGCCCCGGACAGGGGGCGACAGAGACCCAGTACTTC. Amino acid sequence: CASSPGQGATETQYF.

The V and J genes are TRBV20-1 and TRBJ2-3; 9 bases are a match to TRBD2. Germline CDR1 and CDR2: DFQATT and SNEGSKA (reference sequence). V shed 3 bases and J 0 bases; nucleotides not matched to a gene: 4. The length of the CDR3 is 15 residues. This CDR3 reads CSASSSGDSTDTQYF. In DNA, the CDR3 is TGCAGTGCTAGTTCTAGCGGGGATAGCACAGATACGCAGTATTTT.

The chain joins TRBV5-4 to TRBJ1-1, with unresolved D. Between the trimmed V and J ends, which lost 5 bases and 1 base, there was a span of 15 bases. The CDR3 length is 15 residues. Germline V gives CDR1 SGHNT, CDR2 YYREEE (reference sequence). The CDR3 loop is CASRVHLTTNTEAFF. In DNA form, the CDR3 reads TGTGCCAGCAGGGTGCATCTTACTACGAACACTGAAGCTTTCTTT.

The chain has TRBV3-1 and TRBJ1-1, with 7 positions matching TRBD1. The CDR3 totals 13 residues. V shed 4 bases, J shed 11 bases, and the junction held 10 bases outside the gene matches. Germline V gene data show CDR1 as LGHDT and CDR2 as YNNKEL (reference sequence). The CDR3 sequence is CASSPRQGQRAFF. CDR3 coding DNA: TGTGCCAGCAGCCCAAGACAGGGACAGAGGGCTTTCTTT.

This clonotype was detected a few times. The rearrangement joins TRBV6-2 or TRBV6-3 to TRBJ2-2; tentatively, D is TRBD1 or TRBD2 (5 bases each). The CDR3 extends over 15 amino acids. Germline V gene lookup returns CDR1 MNHEY and CDR2 SVGEGT. The V end was cut by 6 bases, the J end by 0 bases, with 11 bases between. The DNA of the CDR3 is TGTGCCAGCAGACGGGACCTTACGAACACCGGGGAGCTGTTTTTT. Its protein product is CASRRDLTNTGELFF.

This clonotype was found a few times. The rearrangement uses TRBV12-3 or TRBV12-4 and TRBJ1-3; TRBD1 agrees at 12 bases. This CDR3 has 19 residues. V dropped 1 base and J dropped 0; count of bases not matched to a gene: 7. This CDR3 is CASSLVGQGAPSSGNTIYF. The CDR3 DNA sequence: TGTGCCAGCAGTTTAGTGGGACAGGGGGCTCCCAGCTCTGGAAACACCATATATTTT.

The J gene is TRBJ2-3, the V gene TRBV5-1; D is uncertain. This CDR3 is 12 amino acids long. V lost 4 bases, J lost 4 bases, and 7 bases lay in between. The V gene's germline CDR1 is SGHRS and CDR2 YFSETQ. The CDR3 sequence is CASSPNADTQYF. DNA for the CDR3: TGCGCCAGCAGCCCGAATGCAGATACGCAGTATTTT.

The chain employs TRBV12-3 or TRBV12-4 and TRBJ2-1; weak D call: TRBD2 (7 bases). With 0 bases removed from V and 2 bases from J, the gap between germline ends came to 14 bases. This CDR3 is 17 amino acids long. The CDR3 is CASSLAGGRVPYNEQFF. Written as DNA, the CDR3 is TGTGCCAGCAGTTTAGCAGGGGGGAGGGTTCCCTACAATGAGCAGTTCTTC.

This clonotype was recorded many times. J is TRBJ2-2 and V is TRBV12-3 or TRBV12-4, with D possibly TRBD1 on 6 matching bases. CDR3 length equals 15 residues. The V end lost 10 bases, the J end lost 0 bases, and 15 bases lay between the germline ends. CDR3 sequence: CANSGQYPNTGELFF. CDR3 DNA sequence: TGTGCCAACAGCGGACAGTATCCGAACACCGGGGAGCTGTTTTTT.

The sample holds a few counts of this clonotype. The genes are TRBV4-1 and TRBJ2-3; D gene unclear. CDR1 MGHRA and CDR2 YSYEKL come from the germline V gene. V gave up 6 bases and J gave up 4 bases, with 8 bases separating them. The CDR3 spans 12 residues. CDR3 nucleotide sequence: TGCGCCAGCAGGAACAGCCCAGATACGCAGTATTTT. Translating it yields CASRNSPDTQYF.